The clone carrying this T cell receptor beta chain has a handful of counts. Aged roughly 6 to 90, donors were systemically healthy Caucasians from Russia. Isolated per sample were at least 6.5 million PBMCs. From germline, CDR1 is SGHRS and CDR2 YFSETQ. The junction had 9 bases not matched to a gene; V was cut back by 4 bases and J by 4 bases. The CDR3 consists of 15 residues. The data belong to a study of blood T cells in healthy people across ages. Sample-barcoded 5' priming and a J-beta primer mix drove a second PCR of about 6 to 12 cycles. TCRdb recomputed calls from the 5' RACE reads with MiXCR, one row per CDR3 protein. Of some 920,000 distinct CDR3 sequences listed, roughly 47% are singletons.

The TCR was taken from a woman in her sixties or seventies in good health. This sequence joins TRBV5-1 and TRBJ1-2; 8 bases fit TRBD1. The material sequenced was blood. The CDR3 sequence is CASSHIRGPIYGYTF. In nucleotides, the CDR3 is TGCGCCAGCAGCCACATCAGGGGGCCGATCTATGGCTACACCTTC.